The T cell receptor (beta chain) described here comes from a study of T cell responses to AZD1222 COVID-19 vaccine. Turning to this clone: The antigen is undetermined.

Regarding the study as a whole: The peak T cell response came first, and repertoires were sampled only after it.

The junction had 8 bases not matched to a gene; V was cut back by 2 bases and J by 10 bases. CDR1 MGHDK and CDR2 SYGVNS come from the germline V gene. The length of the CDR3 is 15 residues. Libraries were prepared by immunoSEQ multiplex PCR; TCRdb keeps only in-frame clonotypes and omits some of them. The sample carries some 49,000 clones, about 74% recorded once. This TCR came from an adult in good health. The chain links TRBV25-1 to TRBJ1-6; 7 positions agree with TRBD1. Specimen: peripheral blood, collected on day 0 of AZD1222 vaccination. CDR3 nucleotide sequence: TGTGCCAGCAGTGAACTGACAGGGATCGGATCACCCCTCCACTTT. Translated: CASSELTGIGSPLHF.